This T cell receptor (beta chain) was sequenced in a study of T cells in localized non-small cell lung cancer. On this clone itself: No antigen is known for it.

The V gene's germline CDR1 is SGHNT and CDR2 YYREEE (reference sequence). The V gene end was trimmed by 5 bases and the J gene end by 1 base; junction bases not matched to a gene: 7. This CDR3 is built from 15 residues. The method was immunoSEQ multiplex PCR; TCRdb's version includes in-frame clones alone and lacks a portion of them. The sample includes 35,000 or so clones, 75% to 90% of them seen just once. Study-level points and caveats: There was higher T cell clonality in uninvolved adjacent lung than in tumor, and it was highest there. Blood T cell density predicted longer survival; adjacent-lung clonality, shorter. Appearing in adjacent lung were a median roughly 60 of the top 100 tumor clones. Sequence data derive from only one tumor region, so heterogeneity remains possible.

This clonotype was obtained from a woman aged 35 to 69 with stage I lung adenocarcinoma. The source was peripheral blood, collected before any cancer treatment. V gene TRBV5-4 combines with J gene TRBJ2-7, with TRBD2 matching 9 bases. The CDR3 region has the DNA TGTGCCAGCAGTCCCGGGACTAGCCTTTCCTACGAGCAGTACTTC. The encoded protein is CASSPGTSLSYEQYF.